What follows describes a single T cell receptor (beta chain). Antigen specificity is unknown. Using immunoSEQ multiplex PCR, the repertoire was profiled, and TCRdb retains in-frame clones only, with some absent. The repertoire holds 7,200 or so clones, with 61% as singletons. The data derive from a study of tumor-infiltrating lymphocytes in localized non-small cell lung cancer. General observations from the study: Recurrence-free survival showed no association with tumor T-cell fraction. TCRbeta sequencing showed higher T cell infiltration in tumors than uninvolved lung.

The sequenced sample was lung tumor tissue. This clonotype was obtained from a human donor with non-small cell lung cancer.

DNA of the CDR3: TGTGCCAGCAGCCGGGACACTCCCACAGATACGCAGTATTTT. Its translation: CASSRDTPTDTQYF. The chain couples TRBV6-6 to TRBJ2-3; weak D call: TRBD1 (6 bases). V lost 6 bases, J lost 2 bases, and 12 bases lay in between. Looked up from germline, CDR1 is MNHNY and CDR2 is SVGAGI (reference sequence). The CDR3 is made up of 14 amino acids.